This T cell receptor (beta chain) was identified in a study of CD8 T cells in Susac syndrome. cDNA came from about 0.5 to 1 ug RNA primed by random hexamers. TCR beta CDR3 was amplified by immunoSEQ covering 54 Vbeta and 13 Jbeta. TCRdb re-called the immunoSEQ multiplex PCR reads with MiXCR, one entry per CDR3 protein. Of approximately 190,000 distinct CDR3 sequences listed, roughly 95% are singletons. There are 15 residues in the CDR3. V lost 1 base to trimming and J lost 0 bases; unmatched junction nucleotides: 2. Per the germline V gene, CDR1 is SEHNR and CDR2 is FQNEAQ (reference sequence). V and J are TRBV7-9 and TRBJ1-2; 7 nucleotides align to TRBD1. The origin of this receptor is a human donor with multiple sclerosis. The source material was CD4+ T cells from PBMCs. CDR3 amino acids: CASSLGDSANYGYTF. CDR3 sequence (DNA): TGTGCCAGCAGCTTAGGGGACAGCGCTAACTATGGCTACACCTTC.